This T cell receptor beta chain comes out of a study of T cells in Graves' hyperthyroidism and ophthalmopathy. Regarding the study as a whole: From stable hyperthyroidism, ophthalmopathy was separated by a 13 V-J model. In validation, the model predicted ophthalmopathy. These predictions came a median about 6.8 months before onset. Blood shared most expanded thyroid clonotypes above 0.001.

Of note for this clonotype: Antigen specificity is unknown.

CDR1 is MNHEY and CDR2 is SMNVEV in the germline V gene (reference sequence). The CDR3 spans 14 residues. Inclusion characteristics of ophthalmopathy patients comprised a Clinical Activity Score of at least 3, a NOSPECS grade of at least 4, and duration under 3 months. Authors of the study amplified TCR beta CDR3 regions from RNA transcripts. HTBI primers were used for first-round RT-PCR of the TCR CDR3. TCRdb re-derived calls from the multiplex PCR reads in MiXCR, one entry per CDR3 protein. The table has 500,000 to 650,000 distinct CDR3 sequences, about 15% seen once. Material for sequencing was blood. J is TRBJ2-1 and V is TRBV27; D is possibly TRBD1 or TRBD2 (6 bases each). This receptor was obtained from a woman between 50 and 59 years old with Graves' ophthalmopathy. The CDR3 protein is CAAGGLSSYNEQFF. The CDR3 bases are TGTGCTGCCGGGGGCCTGAGCTCCTACAATGAGCAGTTCTTC.